This entry describes one T cell receptor (beta chain). The data were taken from a study of shared clonotypes between healthy human individuals. Whole-study context: The composition of the donors was a couple of women and a few men aged 18 to 49.

Positively selected for CCR7, the CD45RO-negative cells used as naive CD8 cells excluded terminally differentiated effector memory CD45RA+ cells. A deep-level run was used for the assay. Original methodology: Without quality scores, immunoSEQ junctional reads could not be filtered like full-length reads. Measured with immunoSEQ multiplex PCR; TCRdb has only the in-frame clones, and not every one. The V and J calls and clone size were taken over from that table, and D and trimming were inferred from the DNA. The table has more than 2 million clones, over 85% seen once. This clonotype was obtained from a man in his late teens or twenties in good health. Some clones in this sample may be carry-over from other donors' samples. Sequencing used naive CD8+ T cells from PBMCs.

DNA for the CDR3: TGTGCCAGCTCACCAATCCCAGATGACCTCTCTGGGGCCAACGTCCTGACTTTC. Translation gives CASSPIPDDLSGANVLTF. This chain links TRBV18 with TRBJ2-6; D gene ambiguous. The V gene lost 2 bases and the J gene lost 0 bases, with 14 bases spanning the gap. Per germline, CDR1 KGHSH and CDR2 LQKENI. The length of the CDR3 is 18 residues. Drawing the rest from reference TRBV18 and TRBJ2-6, the complete variable domain is NAGVMQNPRHLVRRRGQEARLRCSPMKGHSHVYWYRQLPEEGLKFMVYLQKENIIDESGMPKERFSAEFPKEGPSILRIQQVVRGDSAAYFCASSPIPDDLSGANVLTFGAGSRLTVL.